These 18 T cell receptor beta chains share one sample of origin, sequenced in a study of blood T cell repertoires in COVID-19. Measured with immunoSEQ multiplex PCR; TCRdb has only the in-frame clones, and not every one. The sample has tens of thousands of clones, more than 75% seen once; the top ten hold roughly 1.3%. Sample: peripheral blood. The source is a man between 60 and 75 years old with acute or convalescent COVID-19.

The chain uses TRBV5-6 and TRBJ1-2, with unresolved D. CDR1 and CDR2 (germline): SGHDT, YYEEEE. The length of the CDR3 is 11 residues. V was clipped by 6 bases and J by 7 bases, with 10 bases between them. CDR3 coding DNA: TGTGCCAGCATATCCGAGCTTGGCTACACCTTC. Protein sequence: CASISELGYTF.

The chain has TRBV5-1 and TRBJ2-7; TRBD2 might be the D (6 bases). This CDR3 spans 18 amino acids. Germline V CDR1 and CDR2: SGHRS, YFSETQ. With 0 bases removed from V and 3 bases from J, the gap between germline ends came to 22 bases. CDR3 residues: CASSLGITVNLGLYEQYF. CDR3 nucleotide sequence: TGCGCCAGCAGCTTGGGGATCACGGTGAATTTGGGACTCTACGAGCAGTACTTC.

This chain joins TRBV6-6 and TRBJ2-7; D ambiguous. Germline V gene sequence: CDR1 MNHNY, CDR2 SVGAGI (reference sequence). V lost 6 bases and J 0 bases, leaving 18 bases between the germline ends. The CDR3 totals 16 residues. Written as DNA, the CDR3 is TGTGCCAGCAGCACCAGAGACTTTCTCAGCTCCTACGAGCAGTACTTC. Protein sequence: CASSTRDFLSSYEQYF.

This chain joins TRBV19 and TRBJ2-1; TRBD2 aligns across 7 bases. Germline V CDR1 and CDR2: LNHDA, SQIVND (reference sequence). The CDR3 has 17 amino acids. Trimming removed 4 bases from V and 4 bases from J; junction bases left unmatched: 13. CDR3 bases: TGTGCCAGTAGTACGCGTCCCCTAGCGGAGCCATACAATGAGCAGTTCTTC. Its translation: CASSTRPLAEPYNEQFF.

The chain combines TRBV7-2 with TRBJ1-3; 7 positions match TRBD1. Trimming at V came to 5 bases and at J to 0 bases, leaving 7 bases not matched to a gene. The germline V gene encodes CDR1 SGHTA and CDR2 FQGNSA. The CDR3 is made up of 16 amino acids. The CDR3 is CASSLKQGLSGNTIYF. The CDR3 nucleotides are TGTGCCAGCAGCCTAAAACAGGGGCTCTCTGGAAACACCATATATTTT.

The chain links TRBV3-1 (or the pseudogene TRBV3-2) to TRBJ1-6, with TRBD1 matching over 7 bases. The V gene's germline CDR1 is LGHDT and CDR2 YNNKEL (reference sequence). V lost 4 bases and J lost 3; bases outside the gene matches: 6. CDR3 size: 16 residues. Here the CDR3 reads CASSRFAGGYNSPLHF. The CDR3 nucleotides are TGTGCCAGCAGCCGATTCGCAGGGGGCTATAATTCACCCCTCCACTTT.

This chain joins TRBV30 and TRBJ1-1, with 9 positions matching TRBD1. There are 12 residues in the CDR3. The germline V gene has CDR1 GTSNPN and CDR2 SVGIG (reference sequence). V trimming: 5 bases; J trimming: 7 bases; junction bases outside the gene matches: 5. CDR3 coding DNA: TGTGCCTGGTACAGGGGGCCGAATGAAGCTTTCTTT. Its protein is CAWYRGPNEAFF.

This clone was observed a single time. The rearrangement links TRBV9 to TRBJ1-2; 8 positions agree with TRBD1. The junction had 4 bases not matched to a gene; V was cut back by 3 bases and J by 6 bases. This CDR3 region has 13 residues. CDR1 and CDR2 from the germline V gene are SGDLS and YYNGEE. The DNA of the CDR3 is TGTGCCAGCAGCGGCACAGGGGGAAATGGCTACACCTTC. As protein: CASSGTGGNGYTF. The whole variable domain, filled in from reference TRBV9 and TRBJ1-2, reads DSGVTQTPKHLITATGQRVTLRCSPRSGDLSVYWYQQSLDQGLQFLIQYYNGEERAKGNILERFSAQQFPDLHSELNLSSLELGDSALYFCASSGTGGNGYTFGSGTRLTVV.

The rearrangement joins TRBV7-9 to TRBJ2-1, with 9 bases matching TRBD1. The germline gives CDR1 SEHNR, CDR2 FQNEAQ (reference sequence). J lost 5 bases, V lost 4 bases, and 12 bases had no gene match. This CDR3 comprises 17 residues. CDR3 DNA sequence: TGTGCCAGCAGCTCCTCTTCTCCCGGGACAGGGCACAATGAGCAGTTCTTC. Translated, it gives CASSSSSPGTGHNEQFF.

This clone came up a few times. The chain employs TRBV5-4 and TRBJ1-2; 10 nucleotides align to TRBD1. CDR1 and CDR2 from the germline V gene are SGHNT and YYREEE (reference sequence). The junction had 3 bases not matched to a gene; V was cut back by 0 bases and J by 4 bases. The CDR3 loop spans 15 amino acids. CDR3 nucleotides: TGTGCCAGCAGCTTGGGCGGGACAGGGGTCTATGGCTACACCTTC. It is translated as CASSLGGTGVYGYTF. Using reference TRBV5-4 and TRBJ1-2 for the parts outside the CDR3, the full variable domain is ETGVTQSPTHLIKTRGQQVTLRCSSQSGHNTVSWYQQALGQGPQFIFQYYREEENGRGNFPPRFSGLQFPNYSSELNVNALELDDSALYLCASSLGGTGVYGYTFGSGTRLTVV.

The J gene is TRBJ2-7, the V gene TRBV19; 12 bases agree with TRBD1. The V segment lost 7 bases and the J segment 7 bases; nucleotides outside the gene matches: 11. CDR1 is LNHDA, CDR2 SQIVND, per germline (reference sequence). The CDR3 consists of 15 residues. CDR3 nucleotide sequence: TGTGCCAGTAAGGGACAGGGGGCGCCTACTTCTGAGCAGTACTTC. Protein product: CASKGQGAPTSEQYF.

The V gene is TRBV28, the J gene TRBJ1-2, with 11 positions matching TRBD1. The CDR3 consists of 15 residues. Germline V gene data show CDR1 as MDHEN and CDR2 as SYDVKM. V lost 5 bases to trimming and J lost 3 bases; unmatched junction nucleotides: 5. CDR3 loop: CASSPWTGGDYGYTF. As DNA, the CDR3 is TGTGCCAGCAGTCCTTGGACAGGGGGCGACTATGGCTACACCTTC.

This chain uses TRBV24-1 with TRBJ2-1, with 11 nucleotides matching TRBD2. Germline values: CDR1 KGHDR, CDR2 SFDVKD. The CDR3 loop spans 18 amino acids. V gave up 4 bases and J gave up 8 bases; unmatched junction bases: 15. The CDR3 DNA follows: TGTGCCACCAGTGACCGGCCGGGGCTAGCGGGGGGCCGGGATGAGCAGTTCTTC. Its protein is CATSDRPGLAGGRDEQFF.

V and J are TRBV7-6 and TRBJ2-1, with 14 bases fitting TRBD2. Germline CDR1 and CDR2: SGHVS and FNYEAQ. CDR3 size: 19 residues. Losses at the gene ends were 5 bases for V and 0 bases for J; bases not matched to a gene: 9. The DNA for the CDR3 is TGTGCCAGCAGCGATGGACTAGCGGGGGGCCTCAGCTCCTACAATGAGCAGTTCTTC. As protein: CASSDGLAGGLSSYNEQFF.

The chain has TRBV15 and TRBJ1-4; D is perhaps TRBD1 (5 bases). CDR3 length equals 16 residues. V shed 6 bases and J shed 5 bases, with 19 bases lying between them. Germline assignment: CDR1 LNHNV and CDR2 YYDKDF (reference sequence). The chain's CDR3 is CATSSEGTTVNEKLFF. CDR3 DNA: TGTGCCACCAGTAGTGAAGGGACTACGGTAAATGAAAAACTGTTTTTT.

The V call is TRBV9, the J call TRBJ2-1, with D possibly matching TRBD2 (5 bases). Germline V CDR1 and CDR2: SGDLS, YYNGEE. This CDR3 contains 12 residues. With 4 bases removed from V and 7 bases from J, the gap between germline ends came to 9 bases. CDR3 residues: CASSPSGNEQFF. Written as DNA, the CDR3 is TGTGCCAGCAGCCCCTCGGGGAATGAGCAGTTCTTC.

This clone was observed once. The J gene is TRBJ1-6, the V gene TRBV19, with D perhaps matching TRBD1 (6 bases). This CDR3 has 16 amino acids. Germline lookup yields CDR1 LNHDA and CDR2 SQIVND (reference sequence). V was cut by 3 bases and J by 6 bases, with 15 bases left in between. The CDR3 spells CASSIRTVLSNSPLHF. Here the CDR3 DNA reads TGTGCCAGTAGTATTAGGACAGTTTTATCTAATTCACCCCTCCACTTT.

Points on this clone: A junction end diverges from the germline sequence, so it may reflect a read error. The J gene is TRBJ2-2, the V gene TRBV5-1; 8 bases match TRBD1. This CDR3 contains 16 residues. Germline loops: CDR1 SGHRS, CDR2 YFSETQ. The CDR3 loop is CASSVSGGAKTGELFF. The CDR3 DNA reads TGCGCCAGCAGCGTCTCAGGGGGCGCGAAAACCGGGGAGCTGTTTTTT.